This record looks at one TCR beta chain sequence and its context. Original data processing: Amplifying reference gene primers gave estimates of nucleated cell counts. Measured with immunoSEQ multiplex PCR; TCRdb has only the in-frame clones, and not every one. V and J calls and clone size are given by that table; D and trimming were obtained from the DNA. The sample holds about 74,000 clones; approximately 80% are singletons and the top ten take less than 20%. This CDR3 region has 15 residues. The junction had 8 bases not matched to a gene; V was cut back by 5 bases and J by 1 base. Germline V lookup: CDR1 LGHDT, CDR2 YNNKEL (reference sequence). This entry comes from a study of blood T cell repertoires in COVID-19. Study-level background: Acute-phase and convalescent COVID-19 samples originated in the United States, Italy and Spain.

The genes are TRBV3-1 (or the pseudogene TRBV3-2) and TRBJ2-7, with TRBD2 identical over 7 bases. Sequencing input: peripheral blood. This sequence originates from a human donor in a cohort sampled during active COVID-19. CDR3 sequence: CASSFKTSASYEQYF. The DNA of the CDR3 is TGTGCCAGCAGCTTCAAAACTAGCGCGTCCTACGAGCAGTACTTC.